This T cell receptor beta chain was sequenced during a study of CD8 T cells in ankylosing spondylitis. Findings of the study overall: Disease-associated clonotypes exhibited CD8+ identity and were relatively infrequent in peripheral blood. Certain motif variants had earlier been reported in reactive arthritis synovial fluid and blood. Characteristic of ankylosing spondylitis blood, it appeared, was a TCR beta motif comprising roughly 8 highly homologous variants. Matched ankylosing spondylitis synovial fluid reportedly showed significant enrichment of disease-linked clones.

A remark on this clonotype: Antigen: not known.

Libraries for TCR beta were made by quantitative 5'-RACE with molecular barcodes. Via MiXCR, TCRdb re-called the 5' RACE reads, giving one row per CDR3 protein. The top ten hold around a fifth of the sample, which has over 600,000 distinct CDR3 sequences, around 19% seen once. The CDR3 has 14 residues. Germline CDR1 SGHNT, CDR2 YYREEE (reference sequence). Trimming took 3 bases from V and 0 from J, leaving 10 bases between them. This receptor was identified in a male donor with ankylosing spondylitis. The sample was blood, either unsorted or a sorted T cell fraction (not recorded which). This rearrangement joins TRBV5-4 to TRBJ2-7, with D unresolved. In nucleotides, the CDR3 is TGTGCCAGCAGCTATGCGCCGGCCTCCTACGAGCAGTACTTC. It codes for CASSYAPASYEQYF.